Listed below are T cell receptor beta chains from one sample, sequenced in a study of cytomegalovirus exposure and HLA in healthy donors. TCRdb's table, derived via immunoSEQ multiplex PCR, lists solely in-frame clones and lacks some. This table holds about 120,000 clones, around 79% found once. What was sequenced was PBMCs. Receptors originate from a woman younger than 30 in good health and CMV-seronegative. Each CDR3 is given with its conserved first and last residue. The D gene is left open where the match is weak. Size is stated for part of the rows, as once, few or many counts, or as a class when the clone is expanded.

once	TRBV6-1	NA	TRBJ1-2	TGTGCCAGCAGCAAGAGCCGGGACACCAACTATGGCTACACCTTC	CASSKSRDTNYGYTF
NA	TRBV5-1	TRBD2	TRBJ2-2	TGCGCCAGCAGCTTGGACGGCGGGGGGGCCCGAACCGGGGAGCTGTTTTTT	CASSLDGGGARTGELFF
NA	TRBV10-3	TRBD1	TRBJ2-7	TGTGCCATCAGTGACTCCGGGACAGCTACCTACGAGCAGTACTTC	CAISDSGTATYEQYF
few	TRBV27	TRBD1	TRBJ2-7	TGTGCCAGCAGTTTAACCCCGGACAGGGATGGGCAGTACTTC	CASSLTPDRDGQYF
NA	TRBV5-1	TRBD1	TRBJ2-6	TGCGCCAGCAGCTTAAAGGGACAGTCCTCCTCTGGGGCCAACGTCCTGACTTTC	CASSLKGQSSSGANVLTF
NA	TRBV5-1	NA	TRBJ1-4	TGCGCCAGCAGCTTGAGGGGTGGTGAAAAACTGTTTTTT	CASSLRGGEKLFF
NA	TRBV4-3	TRBD2	TRBJ2-1	TGCGCCAGCAGCCAAGTTACGCGGGGGGCCAATGAGCAGTTCTTC	CASSQVTRGANEQFF
NA	TRBV4-1	NA	TRBJ1-6	TGCGCCAGCAGCCAAGAGACAGAGAGCTCCTATAATTCACCCCTCCACTTT	CASSQETESSYNSPLHF
once	TRBV6-4	NA	TRBJ1-1	TGTGCCAGCACCGCGGAGGGGAGCACTGAAGCTTTCTTT	CASTAEGSTEAFF
few	TRBV7-8	NA	TRBJ2-3	TGTGCCAGCAGCTTTAGCGGTATCACAGATACGCAGTATTTT	CASSFSGITDTQYF
NA	TRBV7-9	NA	TRBJ1-2	TGTGCCAGCACCGATGGCTACACCTTC	CASTDGYTF
NA	TRBV6-1	TRBD1	TRBJ2-3	TGTGCCAGCAGTATTAACCCCAGGGGGTATACGCAGTATTTT	CASSINPRGYTQYF
NA	TRBV9	TRBD1	TRBJ1-1	TGTGCCAGCAGTTGGGACAGCATGAACACTGAAGCTTTCTTT	CASSWDSMNTEAFF
NA	TRBV6-6	TRBD1	TRBJ2-2	TGTGCCGGCAGCCCCGGGGACAGGGGGAACACCGGGAAGCTGTTTTTT	CAGSPGDRGNTGKLFF
NA	TRBV6-1	NA	TRBJ1-2	TGTGCCAGCATGGCAGGGTGGGACTATGGCTACACCTTC	CASMAGWDYGYTF
NA	TRBV4-3	TRBD2	TRBJ2-4	TGCGCCAGCAGCCACGGACTAGCGGGGGGGCTCGCCAAAAACATTCAGTACTTC	CASSHGLAGGLAKNIQYF
NA	TRBV6-5	NA	TRBJ1-3	TGTGCCAGCAGTTCCGTCCGAGTTCGCTCTGGAAACACCATATATTTT	CASSSVRVRSGNTIYF
NA	TRBV15	NA	TRBJ2-7	TGTGCCACCAGCAGAGGTAACAGGGAATTTAACAACGAGCAGTACTTC	CATSRGNREFNNEQYF
NA	TRBV6-6	NA	TRBJ1-6	TGTGCCAGCCTGCGGGGGAACAATTCACCCCTCCACTTT	CASLRGNNSPLHF
NA	TRBV6-1	TRBD1	TRBJ2-7	TGTGCCAGCAGCGAAGGACAGGCCCGGATTAAGCAGTACTTC	CASSEGQARIKQYF
NA	TRBV6-6	NA	TRBJ1-2	TGTGCCAGCACCCTAGACCGCACCGGGGGCTATGGCTACACCTTC	CASTLDRTGGYGYTF